Presented here are 3 T cell receptor beta chains from one specimen sequenced in a study of blood T cell repertoires in COVID-19. Repertoires were generated with immunoSEQ multiplex PCR, while TCRdb's copy carries only in-frame clones and drops some. The table includes 150,000 to 200,000 clones, roughly 86% detected once. Sequencing was carried out using peripheral blood. The receptors here all came from a man in his 70s with acute or convalescent COVID-19.

This rearrangement joins TRBV28 to TRBJ1-4; D remains ambiguous. This CDR3 comprises 16 residues. The ends were cut back, 3 bases at V and 0 bases at J, with 11 bases in the middle. Germline V gene data show CDR1 as MDHEN and CDR2 as SYDVKM. The CDR3 reads CASSLFGGATNEKLFF. CDR3 DNA sequence: TGTGCCAGCAGTTTGTTTGGAGGAGCAACTAATGAAAAACTGTTTTTT.

The chain has TRBV5-1 and TRBJ1-2, with D maybe TRBD1 (5 bases). Germline lookup yields CDR1 SGHRS and CDR2 YFSETQ. This CDR3 has 13 residues. Trimming pared 3 bases from V and 5 bases from J, leaving 11 bases between. This chain's CDR3 is CASSSDSLYGYTF. In DNA form, the CDR3 reads TGCGCCAGCAGCTCCGACAGTCTATATGGCTACACCTTC.

This clone was counted a single time. CDR3 protein: CASSLSTRKAFF. The CDR3, as DNA: TGTGCCAGCAGTTTATCAACGAGGAAAGCTTTCTTT. The chain links TRBV28 to TRBJ1-1; D unresolved. Trimming took 1 base from V and 9 from J, leaving 9 bases between them. The CDR3 is 12 residues long. Germline-derived CDR1 and CDR2 are MDHEN and SYDVKM.